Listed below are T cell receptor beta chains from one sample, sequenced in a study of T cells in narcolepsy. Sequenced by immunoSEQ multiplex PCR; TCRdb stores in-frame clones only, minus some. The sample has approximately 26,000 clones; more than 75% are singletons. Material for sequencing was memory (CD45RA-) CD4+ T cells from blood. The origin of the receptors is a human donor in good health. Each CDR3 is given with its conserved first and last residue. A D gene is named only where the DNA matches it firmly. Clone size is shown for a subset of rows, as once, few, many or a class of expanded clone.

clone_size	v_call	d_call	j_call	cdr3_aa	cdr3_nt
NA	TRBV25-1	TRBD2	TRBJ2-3	CASRPSSGGADTQYF	TGTGCCAGCAGGCCTTCTAGCGGGGGTGCAGATACGCAGTATTTT
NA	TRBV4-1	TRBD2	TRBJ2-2	CASSLRLLAGGTNTGELFF	TGCGCCAGCAGCCTAAGGCTTCTAGCGGGGGGGACCAACACCGGGGAGCTGTTTTTT
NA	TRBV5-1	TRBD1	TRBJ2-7	CASSLTGGLGEQYF	TGCGCCAGCAGCCTTACAGGGGGGCTGGGGGAGCAGTACTTC
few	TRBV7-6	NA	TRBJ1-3	CASSSGTRSSGNTIYF	TGTGCCAGCAGCTCCGGGACACGTAGCTCTGGAAACACCATATATTTT
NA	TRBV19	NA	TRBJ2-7	CASSPGREQYF	TGTGCCAGTAGCCCGGGGCGGGAGCAGTACTTC
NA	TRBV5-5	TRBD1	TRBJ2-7	CASSLTGAGGSYEQYF	TGTGCCAGCAGCTTGACCGGGGCAGGGGGCTCCTACGAGCAGTACTTC
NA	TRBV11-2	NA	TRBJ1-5	CASSLAVGQGSNQPQHF	TGTGCCAGCAGCTTAGCCGTGGGGCAAGGGAGCAATCAGCCCCAGCATTTT
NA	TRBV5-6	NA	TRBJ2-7	CASSLAHEQYF	TGTGCCAGCAGCTTGGCCCACGAGCAGTACTTC
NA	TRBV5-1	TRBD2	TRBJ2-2	CASRLAGGRSTGELFF	TGCGCCAGCAGACTAGCGGGGGGGCGTAGCACCGGGGAGCTGTTTTTT
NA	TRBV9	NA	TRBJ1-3	CASSVGALSSGNTIYF	TGTGCCAGCAGCGTAGGAGCCTTGAGCTCTGGAAACACCATATATTTT
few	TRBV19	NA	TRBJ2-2	CASSIGWGLGNTGELFF	TGTGCCAGTAGTATTGGGTGGGGGCTTGGGAACACCGGGGAGCTGTTTTTT
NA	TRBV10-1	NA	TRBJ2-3	CASSRGYTDTQYF	TGCGCCAGCAGCAGGGGATACACAGATACGCAGTATTTT
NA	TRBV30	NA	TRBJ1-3	CAASRVPLENTIYF	TGTGCCGCGTCCCGGGTCCCACTCGAGAACACCATATATTTT
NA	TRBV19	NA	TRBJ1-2	CASSILQEDRGYTF	TGTGCCAGTAGTATTTTACAGGAGGACCGTGGCTACACCTTC
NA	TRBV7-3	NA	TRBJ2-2	CASSPHSTGELFF	TGTGCCAGCAGCCCTCATTCAACCGGGGAGCTGTTTTTT
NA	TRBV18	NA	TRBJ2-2	CASSPPASPGELFF	TGTGCCAGCTCACCACCGGCTTCCCCCGGGGAGCTGTTTTTT
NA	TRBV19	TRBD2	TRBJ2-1	CASSPQRGVYNEQFF	TGTGCCAGTAGCCCGCAGCGGGGGGTGTACAATGAGCAGTTCTTC
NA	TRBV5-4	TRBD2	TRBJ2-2	CASSPGTSAARTGELFF	TGTGCCAGCAGCCCCGGGACTAGCGCTGCGCGGACCGGGGAGCTGTTTTTT
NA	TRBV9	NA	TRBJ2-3	CASSVAQGREDTQYF	TGTGCCAGCAGCGTAGCTCAGGGACGGGAAGATACGCAGTATTTT
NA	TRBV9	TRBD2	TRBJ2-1	CASSAPRGGGPYNEQFF	TGTGCCAGCAGCGCGCCCCGTGGCGGGGGGCCCTACAATGAGCAGTTCTTC
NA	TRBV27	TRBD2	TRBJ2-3	CASSKGLAGVSDTQYF	TGTGCCAGCAGTAAGGGACTAGCGGGAGTCTCAGATACGCAGTATTTT
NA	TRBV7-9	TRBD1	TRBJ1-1	CASSPDTGVNTEAFF	TGTGCCAGCAGCCCCGATACAGGGGTGAACACTGAAGCTTTCTTT
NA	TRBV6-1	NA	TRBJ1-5	CASRPGGNQPQHF	TGTGCCAGCCGTCCGGGCGGCAATCAGCCCCAGCATTTT
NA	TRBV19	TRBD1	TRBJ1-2	CASSITPPRDRANYGYTF	TGTGCCAGTAGTATTACCCCTCCCCGGGACAGGGCTAACTATGGCTACACCTTC
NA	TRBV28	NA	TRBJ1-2	CSSSLGNVYYGYTF	TGTTCCAGCAGTTTAGGGAACGTTTACTATGGCTACACCTTC
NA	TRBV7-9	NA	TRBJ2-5	CASSLASPEQYF	TGTGCCAGCAGCTTAGCCAGCCCTGAGCAGTACTTC
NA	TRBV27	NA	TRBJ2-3	CASIGGTDTQYF	TGTGCCAGCATAGGAGGGACAGATACGCAGTATTTT
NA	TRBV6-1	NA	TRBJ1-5	CASSEVQGETQHF	TGTGCCAGCAGTGAAGTACAGGGCGAAACCCAGCATTTT
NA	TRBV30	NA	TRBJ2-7	CAWSGGTLWRSNEQYF	TGTGCCTGGAGTGGGGGAACGTTATGGAGATCCAACGAGCAGTACTTC
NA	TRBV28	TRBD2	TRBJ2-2	CASRELAGVAGELFF	TGTGCCAGCAGGGAACTAGCGGGAGTAGCCGGGGAGCTGTTTTTT
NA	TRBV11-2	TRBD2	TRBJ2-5	CASSPRLAGLQETQYF	TGTGCCAGCAGCCCCCGGCTAGCGGGGTTACAAGAGACCCAGTACTTC
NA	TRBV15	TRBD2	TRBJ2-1	CATSRDPLGAVLAGVPYNEQFF	TGTGCCACCAGCAGAGATCCGTTGGGAGCCGTACTAGCGGGAGTTCCCTACAATGAGCAGTTCTTC
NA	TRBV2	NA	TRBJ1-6	CASSARTSVEGSPLHF	TGTGCCAGCAGTGCTAGGACATCAGTTGAGGGCTCACCCCTCCACTTT
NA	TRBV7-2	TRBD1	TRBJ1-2	CASSFGQGVYGYTF	TGTGCCAGCAGCTTCGGACAGGGGGTCTATGGCTACACCTTC
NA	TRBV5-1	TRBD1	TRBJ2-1	CASRIQGVNGEQFF	TGCGCCAGCAGGATACAGGGGGTTAATGGTGAGCAGTTCTTC
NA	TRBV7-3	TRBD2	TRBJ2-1	CASSSLAGGYYNEQFF	TGTGCCAGCAGCTCGCTAGCGGGGGGTTATTACAATGAGCAGTTCTTC
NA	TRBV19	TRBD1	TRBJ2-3	CASSKGDRAGDTQYF	TGTGCCAGTAGTAAGGGGGACAGGGCGGGAGATACGCAGTATTTT
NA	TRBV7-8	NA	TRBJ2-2	CASSLIYPGDDGGELFF	TGTGCCAGCAGTCTTATCTACCCCGGAGACGACGGCGGGGAGCTGTTTTTT